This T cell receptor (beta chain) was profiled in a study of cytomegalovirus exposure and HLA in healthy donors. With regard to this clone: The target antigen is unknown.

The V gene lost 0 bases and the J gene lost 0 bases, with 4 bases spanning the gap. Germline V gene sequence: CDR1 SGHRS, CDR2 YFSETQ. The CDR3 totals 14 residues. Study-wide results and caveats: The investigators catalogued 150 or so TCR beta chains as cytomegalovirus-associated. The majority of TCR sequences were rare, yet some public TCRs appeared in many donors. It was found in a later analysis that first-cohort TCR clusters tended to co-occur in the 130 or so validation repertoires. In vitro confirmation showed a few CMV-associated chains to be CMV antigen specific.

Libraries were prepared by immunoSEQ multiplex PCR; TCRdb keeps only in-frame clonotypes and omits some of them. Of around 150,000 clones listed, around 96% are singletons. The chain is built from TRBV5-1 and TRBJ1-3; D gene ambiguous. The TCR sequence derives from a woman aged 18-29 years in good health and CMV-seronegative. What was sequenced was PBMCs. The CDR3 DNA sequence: TGCGCCAGCAGCTTGGGTAACTCTGGAAACACCATATATTTT. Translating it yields CASSLGNSGNTIYF.